This T cell receptor beta chain was found in a study of T cells in Graves' hyperthyroidism and ophthalmopathy. Amplification of TCR beta CDR3 regions used RNA as the template. The TCR CDR3 was amplified in a first-round RT-PCR using the HTBI primer set. TCRdb reanalysed the multiplex PCR reads using MiXCR and keeps one entry per CDR3 protein. The sample includes about 520,000 distinct CDR3 sequences, roughly 25% of them seen just once. The CDR3 is 18 residues long. V was trimmed by 2 bases and J by 6 bases, leaving 20 bases between them. CDR1 is MGHRA and CDR2 is YSYEKL in the germline V gene. V is TRBV4-1 and J is TRBJ1-6; a weak D match, TRBD1 (6 bases). The TCR sequence derives from a woman younger than 45 with Graves' ophthalmopathy. The source material was blood. CDR3 DNA: TGCGCCAGCAGCCAATTCGCGGACAGACACACATTTAATTCACCCCTCCACTTT. Translated, it gives CASSQFADRHTFNSPLHF.